What follows is one T cell receptor (beta chain) and its context. The assay was immunoSEQ multiplex PCR, and TCRdb's table has in-frame clones only and misses some. The data contain about 130,000 clones, 75% to 95% of them singletons. This sample was included in a study of control samples from healthy donors and cancer patients. Trimming removed 8 bases at V and 10 bases at J, with 16 bases between. Per the germline V gene, CDR1 is KGHSH and CDR2 is LQKENI. The CDR3 covers 12 residues. The gene calls are TRBV18 and TRBJ2-3, with TRBD2 as a possible D gene (6 bases). Sequencing was carried out using blood. This clonotype originated in a man aged 18-30 years in good health. This chain's CDR3 is CASPDPGESQYF. DNA of the CDR3: TGTGCCAGCCCTGACCCGGGGGAGTCGCAGTATTTT.